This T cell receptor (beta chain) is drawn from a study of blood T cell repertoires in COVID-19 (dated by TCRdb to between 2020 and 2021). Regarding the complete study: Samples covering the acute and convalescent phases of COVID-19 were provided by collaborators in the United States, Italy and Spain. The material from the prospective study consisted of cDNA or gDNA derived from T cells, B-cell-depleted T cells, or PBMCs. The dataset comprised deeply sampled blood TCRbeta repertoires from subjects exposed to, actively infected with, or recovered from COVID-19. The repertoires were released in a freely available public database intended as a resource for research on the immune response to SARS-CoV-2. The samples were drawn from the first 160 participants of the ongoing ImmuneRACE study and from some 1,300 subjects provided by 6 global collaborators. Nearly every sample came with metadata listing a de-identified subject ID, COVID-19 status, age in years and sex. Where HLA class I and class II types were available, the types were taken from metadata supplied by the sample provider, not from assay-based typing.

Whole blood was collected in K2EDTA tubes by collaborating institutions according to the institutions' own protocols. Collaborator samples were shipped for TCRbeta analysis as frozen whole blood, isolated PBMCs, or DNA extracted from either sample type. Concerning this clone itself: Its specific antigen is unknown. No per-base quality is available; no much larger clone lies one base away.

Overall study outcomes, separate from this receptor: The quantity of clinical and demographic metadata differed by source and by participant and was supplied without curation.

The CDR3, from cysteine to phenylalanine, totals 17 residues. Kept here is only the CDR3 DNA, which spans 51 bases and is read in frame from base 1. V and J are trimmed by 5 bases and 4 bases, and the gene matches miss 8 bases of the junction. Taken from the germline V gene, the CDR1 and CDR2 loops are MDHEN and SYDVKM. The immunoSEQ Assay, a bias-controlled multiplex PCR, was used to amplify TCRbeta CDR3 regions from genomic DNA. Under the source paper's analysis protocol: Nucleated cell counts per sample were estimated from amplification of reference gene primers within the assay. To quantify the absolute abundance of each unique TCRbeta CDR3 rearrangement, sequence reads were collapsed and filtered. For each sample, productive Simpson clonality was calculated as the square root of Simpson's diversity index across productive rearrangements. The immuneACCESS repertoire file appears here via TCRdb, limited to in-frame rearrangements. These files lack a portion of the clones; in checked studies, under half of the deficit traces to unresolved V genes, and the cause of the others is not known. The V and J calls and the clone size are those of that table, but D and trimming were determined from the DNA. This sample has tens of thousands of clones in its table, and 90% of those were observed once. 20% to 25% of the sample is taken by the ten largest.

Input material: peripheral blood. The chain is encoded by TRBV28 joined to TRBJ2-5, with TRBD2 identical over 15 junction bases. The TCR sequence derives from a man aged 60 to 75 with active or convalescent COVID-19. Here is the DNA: TGTGCCAGCAGTCCTCGGACTAGCGGGAGGGCCCGAGAGACCCAGTACTTC. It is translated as CASSPRTSGRARETQYF.